This TCR beta chain was sequenced during a study of CD8 T cells in Susac syndrome. Reverse transcription of roughly 0.5 to 1 ug RNA used random hexamers. MiXCR, applied by TCRdb to the immunoSEQ multiplex PCR reads, yields one record per CDR3 protein. The data show around 220,000 distinct CDR3 sequences, 90% to 95% seen once. Trimming cost V 6 bases and J 2 bases, with 11 bases left between them. This CDR3 comprises 14 residues. The gene calls are TRBV12-3 or TRBV12-4 and TRBJ1-5, with D possibly matching TRBD1 (5 bases). Sequencing input: CD8+ T cells from PBMCs. This TCR was sampled from a human donor with multiple sclerosis. The CDR3 is CASSPVGGNQPQHF. In nucleotides, the CDR3 is TGTGCCAGCAGCCCTGTAGGGGGCAATCAGCCCCAGCATTTT.